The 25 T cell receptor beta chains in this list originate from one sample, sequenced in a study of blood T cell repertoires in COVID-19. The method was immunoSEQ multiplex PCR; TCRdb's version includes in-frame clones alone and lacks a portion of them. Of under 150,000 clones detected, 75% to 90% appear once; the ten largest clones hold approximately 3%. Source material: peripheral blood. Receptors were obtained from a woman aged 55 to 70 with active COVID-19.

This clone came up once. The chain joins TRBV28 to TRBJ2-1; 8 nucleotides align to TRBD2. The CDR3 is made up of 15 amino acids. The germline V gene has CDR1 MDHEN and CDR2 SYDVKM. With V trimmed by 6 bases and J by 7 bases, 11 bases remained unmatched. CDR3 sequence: CASSGTGLAKNEQFF. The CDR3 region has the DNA TGTGCCAGCAGCGGTACCGGACTAGCCAAGAATGAGCAGTTCTTC.

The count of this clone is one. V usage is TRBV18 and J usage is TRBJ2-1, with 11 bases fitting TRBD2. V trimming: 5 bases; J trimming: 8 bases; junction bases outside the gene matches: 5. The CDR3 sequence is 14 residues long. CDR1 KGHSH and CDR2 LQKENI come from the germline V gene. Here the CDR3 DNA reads TGTGCCAGCTCAACAACTAGCGGGAGTCATGAGCAGTTCTTC. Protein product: CASSTTSGSHEQFF.

CDR3 DNA: TGTGCCAGCAGTTACCCAGGGGAATGGGCTGAAGCTTTCTTT. The encoded protein is CASSYPGEWAEAFF. The V call is TRBV6-2 or TRBV6-3, the J call TRBJ1-1; D possibly corresponds to TRBD1 (6 bases). The CDR3 has 14 residues. Trimming removed 2 bases from V and 6 bases from J, with 13 bases in between. Per the germline V gene, CDR1 is MNHEY and CDR2 is SVGEGT.

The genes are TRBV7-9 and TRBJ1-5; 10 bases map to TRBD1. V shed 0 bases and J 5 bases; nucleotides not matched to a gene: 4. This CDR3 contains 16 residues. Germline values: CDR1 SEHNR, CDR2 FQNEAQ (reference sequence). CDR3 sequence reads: CASSLAGGQGDQPQHF. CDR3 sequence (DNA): TGTGCCAGCAGCTTAGCGGGAGGACAGGGGGATCAGCCCCAGCATTTT.

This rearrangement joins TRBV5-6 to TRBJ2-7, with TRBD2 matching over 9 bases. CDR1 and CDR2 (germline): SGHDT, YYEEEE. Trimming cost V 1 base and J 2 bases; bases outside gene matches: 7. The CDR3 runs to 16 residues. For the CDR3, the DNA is TGTGCCAGCAGCTTGATTATCGGGACTAGCACCTACGAGCAGTACTTC. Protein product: CASSLIIGTSTYEQYF.

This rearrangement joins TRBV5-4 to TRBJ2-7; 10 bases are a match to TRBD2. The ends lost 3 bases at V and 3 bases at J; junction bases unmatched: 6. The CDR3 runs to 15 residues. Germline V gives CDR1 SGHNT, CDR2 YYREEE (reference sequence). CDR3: CASSSAGGPVYEQYF. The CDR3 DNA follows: TGTGCCAGCAGCTCAGCGGGAGGGCCCGTCTACGAGCAGTACTTC.

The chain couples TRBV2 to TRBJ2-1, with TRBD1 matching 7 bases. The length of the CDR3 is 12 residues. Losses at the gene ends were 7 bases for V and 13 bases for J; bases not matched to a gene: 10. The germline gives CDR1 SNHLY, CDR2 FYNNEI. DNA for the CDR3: TGTGCCAGCAATCGGGACAGTTTACCCCAGTTCTTC. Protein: CASNRDSLPQFF.

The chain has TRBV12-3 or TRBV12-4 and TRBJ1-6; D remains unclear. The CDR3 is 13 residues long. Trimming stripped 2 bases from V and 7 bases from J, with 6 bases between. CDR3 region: CASSLPGNSPLHF. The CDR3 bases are TGTGCCAGCAGTTTACCGGGGAATTCACCCCTCCACTTT.

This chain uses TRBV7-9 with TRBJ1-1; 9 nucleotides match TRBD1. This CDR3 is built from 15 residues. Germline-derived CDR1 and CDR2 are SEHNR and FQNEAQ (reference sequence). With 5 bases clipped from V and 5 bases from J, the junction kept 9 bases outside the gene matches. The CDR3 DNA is TGTGCCAGCAGCCCATCGACAGGGGGGGGGACTGAAGCTTTCTTT. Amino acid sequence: CASSPSTGGGTEAFF. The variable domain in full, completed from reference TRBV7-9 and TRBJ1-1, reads DTGVSQNPRHKITKRGQNVTFRCDPISEHNRLYWYRQTLGQGPEFLTYFQNEAQLEKSRLLSDRFSAERPKGSFSTLEIQRTEQGDSAMYLCASSPSTGGGTEAFFGQGTRLTVV.

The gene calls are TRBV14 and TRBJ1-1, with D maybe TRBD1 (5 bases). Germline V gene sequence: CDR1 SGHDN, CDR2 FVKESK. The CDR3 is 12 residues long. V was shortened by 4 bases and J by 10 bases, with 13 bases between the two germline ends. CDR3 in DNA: TGTGCCAGCAGCCGCCAGGGTTATAGAGCTTTCTTT. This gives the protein CASSRQGYRAFF.

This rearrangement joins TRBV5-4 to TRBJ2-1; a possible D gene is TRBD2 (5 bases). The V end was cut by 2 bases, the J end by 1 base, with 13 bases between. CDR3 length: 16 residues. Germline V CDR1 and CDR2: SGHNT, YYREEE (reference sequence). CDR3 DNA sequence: TGTGCCAGCAGCTTACGGAGGTTGGTTTCCTACAATGAGCAGTTCTTC. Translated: CASSLRRLVSYNEQFF. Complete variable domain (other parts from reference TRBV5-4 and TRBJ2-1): ETGVTQSPTHLIKTRGQQVTLRCSSQSGHNTVSWYQQALGQGPQFIFQYYREEENGRGNFPPRFSGLQFPNYSSELNVNALELDDSALYLCASSLRRLVSYNEQFFGPGTRLTVL.

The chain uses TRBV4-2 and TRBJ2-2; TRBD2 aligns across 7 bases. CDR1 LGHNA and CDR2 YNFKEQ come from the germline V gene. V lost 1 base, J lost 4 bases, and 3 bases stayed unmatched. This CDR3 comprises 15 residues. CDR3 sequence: CASSQGREGTGELFF. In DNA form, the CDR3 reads TGTGCCAGCAGCCAAGGGAGGGAGGGCACCGGGGAGCTGTTTTTT.

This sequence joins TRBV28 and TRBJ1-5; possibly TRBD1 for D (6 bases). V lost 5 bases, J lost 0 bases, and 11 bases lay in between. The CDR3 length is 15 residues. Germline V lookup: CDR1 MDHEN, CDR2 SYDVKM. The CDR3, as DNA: TGTGCCAGCAGTGGGGGCTGGGTTAGCAATCAGCCCCAGCATTTT. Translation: CASSGGWVSNQPQHF.

The chain's CDR3 is CASSRQGANTDTQYF. The DNA of the CDR3 is TGTGCCAGCAGCCGACAGGGGGCGAACACAGATACGCAGTATTTT. This chain links TRBV3-1 (or the pseudogene TRBV3-2) with TRBJ2-3, with 10 bases that match TRBD1. CDR1 is LGHDT, CDR2 YNNKEL, per germline (reference sequence). The length of the CDR3 is 15 residues. Trimming removed 4 bases from V and 2 bases from J; junction bases left unmatched: 3.

CDR3 protein: CASSSTERGYTF. The CDR3 DNA sequence: TGTGCCAGCAGCTCGACTGAGAGGGGCTACACCTTC. The chain has TRBV19 and TRBJ1-2; D gene unclear. Trimming pared 9 bases from V and 8 bases from J, leaving 16 bases between. CDR1 LNHDA and CDR2 SQIVND come from the germline V gene (reference sequence). The CDR3 is 12 amino acids.

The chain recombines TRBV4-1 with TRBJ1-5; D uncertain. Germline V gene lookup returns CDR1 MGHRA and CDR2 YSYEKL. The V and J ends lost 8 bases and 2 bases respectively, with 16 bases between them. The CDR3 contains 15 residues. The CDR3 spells CASQAREYGNQPQHF. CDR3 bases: TGCGCCAGCCAGGCGCGGGAATATGGCAATCAGCCCCAGCATTTT.

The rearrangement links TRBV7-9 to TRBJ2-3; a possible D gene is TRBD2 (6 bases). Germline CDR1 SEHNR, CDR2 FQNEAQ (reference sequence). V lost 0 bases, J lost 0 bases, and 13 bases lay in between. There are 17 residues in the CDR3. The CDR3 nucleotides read TGTGCCAGCAGCTTAGCTAGCGGCGTGGCTAGCACAGATACGCAGTATTTT. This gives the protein CASSLASGVASTDTQYF.

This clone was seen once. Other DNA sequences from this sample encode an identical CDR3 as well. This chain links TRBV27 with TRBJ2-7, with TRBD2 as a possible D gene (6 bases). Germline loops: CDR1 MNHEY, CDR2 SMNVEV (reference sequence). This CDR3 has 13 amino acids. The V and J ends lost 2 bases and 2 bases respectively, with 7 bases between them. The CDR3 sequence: CASSLGGTYEQYF. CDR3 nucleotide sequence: TGTGCCAGCAGTTTAGGAGGGACCTACGAGCAGTACTTC.

The CDR3 DNA follows: TGTGCCAGCAGTTTAAGGGAGGGTCAGCCCCAGCATTTT. Its protein product is CASSLREGQPQHF. The V and J genes are TRBV12-3 or TRBV12-4 and TRBJ1-5, with D unresolved. Trimming took 2 bases from V and 6 from J, leaving 8 bases between them. The CDR3 length is 13 residues.

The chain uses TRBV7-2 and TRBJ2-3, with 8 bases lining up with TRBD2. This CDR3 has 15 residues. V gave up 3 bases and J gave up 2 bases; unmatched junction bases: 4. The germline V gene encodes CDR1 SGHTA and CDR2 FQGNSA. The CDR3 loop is CASSFPGLATDTQYF. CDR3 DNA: TGTGCCAGCAGCTTCCCTGGACTAGCCACAGATACGCAGTATTTT.

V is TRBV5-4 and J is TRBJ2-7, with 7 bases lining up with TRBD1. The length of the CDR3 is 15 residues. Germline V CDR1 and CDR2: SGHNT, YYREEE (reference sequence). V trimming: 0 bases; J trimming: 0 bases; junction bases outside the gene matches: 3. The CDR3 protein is CASSLGGQASYEQYF. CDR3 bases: TGTGCCAGCAGCTTGGGAGGACAGGCCTCCTACGAGCAGTACTTC.

CDR3 region: CASSLYGTGRTDTQYF. CDR3 sequence (DNA): TGTGCCAGCAGCTTATATGGGACAGGGCGAACAGATACGCAGTATTTT. The chain uses TRBV7-9 and TRBJ2-3; 9 nucleotides match TRBD1. The ends lost 2 bases at V and 3 bases at J; junction bases unmatched: 6. From germline, CDR1 is SEHNR and CDR2 FQNEAQ (reference sequence). This CDR3 spans 16 amino acids.

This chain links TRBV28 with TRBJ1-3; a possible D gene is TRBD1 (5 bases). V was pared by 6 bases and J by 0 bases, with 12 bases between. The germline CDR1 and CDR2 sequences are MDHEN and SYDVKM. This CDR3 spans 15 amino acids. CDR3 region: CASSYRQTSGNTIYF. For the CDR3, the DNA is TGTGCCAGCAGCTATAGACAGACCTCTGGAAACACCATATATTTT.

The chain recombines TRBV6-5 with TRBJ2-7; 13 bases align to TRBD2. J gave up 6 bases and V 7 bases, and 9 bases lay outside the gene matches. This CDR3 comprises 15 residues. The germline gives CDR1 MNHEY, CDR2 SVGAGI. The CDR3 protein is CASTQGGLAGVEQYF. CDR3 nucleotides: TGTGCCAGCACCCAGGGAGGACTAGCGGGAGTCGAGCAGTACTTC.

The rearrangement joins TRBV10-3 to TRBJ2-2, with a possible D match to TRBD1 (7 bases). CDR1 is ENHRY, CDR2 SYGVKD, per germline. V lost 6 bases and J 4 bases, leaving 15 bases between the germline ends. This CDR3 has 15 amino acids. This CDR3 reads CAISRQGGGTGELFF. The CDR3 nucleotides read TGTGCCATCAGCCGACAGGGAGGAGGCACCGGGGAGCTGTTTTTT.